This T cell receptor beta chain stems from a study of blood T cell repertoires in COVID-19. Turning to the study itself: The analysed material was cDNA or gDNA that came from T cells, B-cell-depleted T cells, or PBMCs.

This CDR3 is built from 16 residues. J gave up 5 bases and V 6 bases, and 13 bases lay outside the gene matches. Germline CDR1 MRHNA, CDR2 SNTAGT. Here immunoSEQ multiplex PCR was the method, and the copy in TCRdb shows in-frame clones only, minus some. The sample lists over 200,000 clones; around 83% were seen once. The source of this sequence is a man aged 35 to 55 who had recovered from COVID-19. The sequenced sample was peripheral blood. The rearrangement uses TRBV6-4 and TRBJ2-1; 7 nucleotides match TRBD2. CDR3 residues: CASSPTFAGANNEQFF. The CDR3 DNA reads TGTGCCAGCAGCCCAACTTTCGCGGGAGCCAACAATGAGCAGTTCTTC.